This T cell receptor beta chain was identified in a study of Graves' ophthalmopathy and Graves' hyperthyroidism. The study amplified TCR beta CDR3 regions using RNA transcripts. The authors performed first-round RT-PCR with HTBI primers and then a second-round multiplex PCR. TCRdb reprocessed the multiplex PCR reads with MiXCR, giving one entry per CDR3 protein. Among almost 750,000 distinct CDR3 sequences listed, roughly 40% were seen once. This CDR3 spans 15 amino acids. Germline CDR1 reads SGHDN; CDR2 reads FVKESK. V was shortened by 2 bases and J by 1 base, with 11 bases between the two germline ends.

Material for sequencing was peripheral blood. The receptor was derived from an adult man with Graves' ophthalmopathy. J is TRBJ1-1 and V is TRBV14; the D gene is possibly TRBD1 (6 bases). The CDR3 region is CASSQSGHRNTEAFF. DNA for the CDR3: TGTGCCAGCAGCCAATCGGGACACAGGAACACTGAAGCTTTCTTT.